What follows are 15 T cell receptor beta chains derived from one specimen sequenced in a study of Graves' ophthalmopathy and Graves' hyperthyroidism listed by TCRdb under 2018. The instrument was an Illumina HiSeq 2000. TCR beta CDR3 regions were amplified from RNA transcripts for repertoire sequencing. HTBI primers and the Qiagen OneStep RT-PCR kit were used in a first-round RT-PCR, which was followed by a second-round multiplex PCR, size selection and purification. TCRdb passed the public sequencing reads through fastp at Q25 and MiXCR, retaining productive beta sequences. Rows merge per CDR3 protein into single entries with the most common DNA and genes. The sample table shows 650,000 to 900,000 distinct CDR3 sequences, and 40% are seen once. Approximately 43% of the sample lies in the top ten. The sample comprised peripheral blood. These receptors were collected from an adult man with Graves' ophthalmopathy.

About this clonotype: A junction boundary mismatches the germline segment, possibly from a read error. This chain joins TRBV19 and TRBJ2-7; no clear D gene. The CDR3 covers 13 residues. The germline CDR1 and CDR2 sequences are LNHDA and SQIVND (reference sequence). The CDR3 DNA sequence: TGTGCCAGTAGTCTGAGTGGGTCCTGCGAGCAGTACTTC. Protein sequence: CASSLSGSCEQYF.

On this clonotype itself: A much larger clone differs by one base, so this may be a read error. The genes are TRBV7-9 and TRBJ1-1; D not resolved. V lost 2 bases to trimming and J lost 0 bases, with 10 bases between them. Germline lookup yields CDR1 SEHNR and CDR2 FQNEAQ (reference sequence). The CDR3 has 15 residues. The CDR3 reads CASSLSVTVNTEAFF. The CDR3 DNA is TGTGCCAGCAGCTTATCTGTGACGGTGAACACTGAAGCTTTCTTT.

The chain combines TRBV5-1 with TRBJ2-7; the match to TRBD1 covers 9 bases. The germline V gene encodes CDR1 SGHRS and CDR2 YFSETQ. V was pared by 2 bases and J by 4 bases, with 4 bases of the junction left unmatched. This CDR3 region has 14 residues. This CDR3 is CASSFGQGHYEQYF. CDR3 nucleotides: TGCGCCAGCAGCTTCGGACAGGGGCATTACGAGCAGTACTTC.

The chain combines TRBV10-3 with TRBJ2-7; possibly TRBD1 or TRBD2 for D (5 bases each). CDR1 is ENHRY, CDR2 SYGVKD, per germline. The CDR3 spans 13 residues. V shed 10 bases and J shed 4 bases, with 17 bases lying between them. The CDR3 region has the DNA TGTGCCAGCGGACCGGGACCAAATTACGAGCAGTACTTC. Its protein is CASGPGPNYEQYF.

This chain links TRBV10-3 with TRBJ1-4, with D perhaps TRBD1 (5 bases). The CDR3 totals 13 residues. Trimming shortened V by 3 bases and J by 8 bases, and 10 bases separated the two germline ends. The V gene's germline CDR1 is ENHRY and CDR2 SYGVKD. CDR3 region: CAISDQKGEKLFF. The DNA of the CDR3 is TGTGCCATCAGTGATCAGAAGGGGGAAAAACTGTTTTTT.

This clonotype appeared a few times. The chain has TRBV11-2 and TRBJ2-7, with a possible D match to TRBD1 (5 bases). Germline loops: CDR1 SGHAT, CDR2 FQNNGV. CDR3 length: 15 amino acids. The V and J ends lost 3 bases and 7 bases respectively, with 19 bases between them. The CDR3 bases are TGTGCCAGCAGCTTGGGCCCGACAGTCTCCGAAGAGCAGTACTTC. Residues: CASSLGPTVSEEQYF.

This chain links TRBV24-1 with TRBJ2-5; 10 bases line up with TRBD1. This CDR3 has 15 residues. Germline CDR1 KGHDR, CDR2 SFDVKD. J was trimmed by 4 bases and V by 4 bases; bases with no gene match: 5. This CDR3 reads CATSDPGTGAETQYF. Written as DNA, the CDR3 is TGTGCCACCAGTGACCCAGGGACAGGGGCAGAGACCCAGTACTTC.

This clonotype was seen only a few times. The chain carries TRBV6-4 and TRBJ1-1; a weak D match, TRBD1 (6 bases). The CDR3 covers 12 residues. V was shortened by 3 bases and J by 6 bases, with 8 bases between the two germline ends. CDR1 and CDR2 from the germline V gene are MRHNA and SNTAGT. The CDR3 DNA sequence: TGTGCCAGCAGTGAGGGGGCCGCTGAAGCTTTCTTT. Its translation is CASSEGAAEAFF.

A note on this clonotype: A clone one base away is much larger, so this may be a read error. This sequence joins TRBV5-4 and TRBJ2-5; D is possibly TRBD2 (6 bases). With 2 bases removed from V and 3 bases from J, the gap between germline ends came to 20 bases. The CDR3 is 17 residues long. CDR1 is SGHNT, CDR2 YYREEE, per germline (reference sequence). CDR3 in DNA: TGTGCCAGCAGCTTAGCTTCAGGACTAACGGGAAAAGAGACCCAGTACTTC. The encoded protein is CASSLASGLTGKETQYF.

This clonotype was seen just once. The rearrangement uses TRBV5-6 and TRBJ2-7, with D perhaps TRBD2 (6 bases). The ends were cut back, 7 bases at V and 6 bases at J, with 14 bases in the middle. CDR3 length: 12 residues. Germline CDR1 SGHDT, CDR2 YYEEEE. CDR3 in amino acids: CASSRGESEQYF. The DNA of the CDR3 is TGTGCCAGCTCACGCGGGGAGAGCGAGCAGTACTTC.

This clonotype was found many times. The chain is built from TRBV24-1 and TRBJ1-5; D ambiguous. The V gene's germline CDR1 is KGHDR and CDR2 SFDVKD. The CDR3 is 13 amino acids. V lost 5 bases and J 2 bases, leaving 6 bases between the germline ends. As DNA, the CDR3 is TGTGCCACCAGTGGGGATGGCAATCAGCCCCAGCATTTT. It yields the protein CATSGDGNQPQHF.

This clonotype was counted at least ten times. This rearrangement joins TRBV29-1 to TRBJ2-5, with 9 bases lining up with TRBD1. This CDR3 is 14 amino acids long. The germline gives CDR1 SQVTM, CDR2 ANQGSEA. Unmatched junction bases numbered 5, after V lost 1 base and J lost 5 bases. The CDR3: CSVEGRDRDETQYF. The CDR3 region has the DNA TGCAGCGTTGAAGGGCGGGACAGGGACGAGACCCAGTACTTC.

The table lists this clonotype with a few counts. The V and J genes are TRBV7-2 and TRBJ1-1; D is unclear. The V end was cut by 2 bases, the J end by 4 bases, with 20 bases between. The CDR3 sequence is 17 residues long. Per germline, CDR1 SGHTA and CDR2 FQGNSA. The CDR3 DNA reads TGTGCCAGCAGCTTAATCCGACGAGGGCCGAAAGGCACTGAAGCTTTCTTT. This codes for CASSLIRRGPKGTEAFF.

The chain carries TRBV7-8 and TRBJ2-5, with unresolved D. This CDR3 is built from 13 residues. V was pared by 3 bases and J by 4 bases, with 9 bases between. The germline V gene has CDR1 SGHVS and CDR2 FQNEAQ. The CDR3 coding sequence is TGTGCCAGCAGCTTTGGCGTGCTAGAGACCCAGTACTTC. It encodes CASSFGVLETQYF. The full variable domain, rest sourced from reference TRBV7-8 and TRBJ2-5, is GAGVSQSPRYKVAKRGQDVALRCDPISGHVSLFWYQQALGQGPEFLTYFQNEAQLDKSGLPSDRFFAERPEGSVSTLKIQRTQQEDSAVYLCASSFGVLETQYFGPGTRLLVL.

This clonotype was found many times. The chain carries TRBV7-9 and TRBJ1-1; the match to TRBD1 covers 7 bases. After removal of 5 bases from V and 2 bases from J, the junction contained 5 bases not matched to a gene. Germline CDR1 reads SEHNR; CDR2 reads FQNEAQ (reference sequence). This CDR3 has 14 residues. The CDR3 here is CASSRGQANTEAFF. In nucleotides, the CDR3 is TGTGCCAGCAGCCGAGGACAGGCAAACACTGAAGCTTTCTTT.